This TCR beta chain was found in a study of cytomegalovirus exposure and HLA in healthy donors. The CDR3 runs 11 residues. CDR1 is GTSNPN, CDR2 SVGIG, per germline (reference sequence). Trimming left V 2 bases short and J 3 bases short, with 4 bases between. Regarding the study as a whole: Later analysis demonstrated an association between a missense DCLRE1C variant and TCR beta V- and J-gene trimming.

This clone appeared a single time. Its target is not known. The PCR had 60 Vbeta and 13 Jbeta primers. This table comes from immunoSEQ multiplex PCR, and its TCRdb copy is limited to in-frame clones, with some not included. The sample has around 150,000 clones; roughly 80% are singletons. This sequence was found in a man younger than 45 in good health and CMV-seronegative. This sequence joins TRBV30 and TRBJ1-1; the D is unclear. Input material: PBMCs. The chain's CDR3 is CAWSRDTEAFF. In nucleotides, the CDR3 is TGTGCCTGGAGTCGAGACACTGAAGCTTTCTTT. Complete variable domain (other parts from reference TRBV30 and TRBJ1-1): SQTIHQWPATLVQPVGSPLSLECTVEGTSNPNLYWYRQAAGRGLQLLFYSVGIGQISSEVPQNLSASRPQDRQFILSSKKLLLSDSGFYLCAWSRDTEAFFGQGTRLTVV.